These T cell receptor beta chains were read from a single sample in a study of T cells in localized non-small cell lung cancer. Assay: immunoSEQ multiplex PCR; the TCRdb copy retains only in-frame clones and omits some. The table has around 26,000 clones, roughly 80% seen once. Sequenced here: peripheral blood, sampled before any cancer treatment. All receptors come from a man between 35 and 75 years old with stage III squamous cell lung carcinoma. Each CDR3 is given with its conserved first and last residue. Each record gives: D gene, clone size, V gene, J gene, CDR3 DNA, CDR3 protein. A D gene is named only where the DNA matches it firmly. Where a row states a size, it is once, few, many or the class of an expanded clone; other rows omit it.

>TRBD2|NA|TRBV27|TRBJ2-1
TGTGCCAGCAGTTTAGCGGGAGGAATTAATGAGCAGTTCTTC
CASSLAGGINEQFF
>TRBD1|NA|TRBV19|TRBJ2-5
TGTGCCAGTAGTGTCAGGGGGTACCAAGAGACCCAGTACTTC
CASSVRGYQETQYF
>NA|once|TRBV6-5|TRBJ2-1
TGTGCCAGCAGTTACTCAGGGACCCTCTCTGGCAATGAGCAGTTCTTC
CASSYSGTLSGNEQFF
>NA|NA|TRBV20-1|TRBJ2-3
TGCAGTGCTCGTATCGCAGATACGCAGTATTTT
CSARIADTQYF
>NA|NA|TRBV6-5|TRBJ1-4
TGTGCCAGCAGACACTGGATGGAAGCAGATGAAAAACTGTTTTTT
CASRHWMEADEKLFF
>NA|NA|TRBV9|TRBJ2-1
TGTGCCAGCAGCTCGGGGGCTAATGAGCAGTTCTTC
CASSSGANEQFF
>TRBD1|NA|TRBV4-1|TRBJ2-1
TGCGCCAGCAGCCAAGGGGGGGGACAGGGTTACTCCTACAATGAGCAGTTCTTC
CASSQGGGQGYSYNEQFF
>NA|NA|TRBV11-3|TRBJ2-7
TGTGCCAGCAGCCGGGATTCCAGGGGTAACTACGAGCAGTACTTC
CASSRDSRGNYEQYF
>TRBD2|NA|TRBV30|TRBJ2-1
TGTGCCTGGAGGAAAAGGACTAGCGGGAGGGGCTACAATGAGCAGTTCTTC
CAWRKRTSGRGYNEQFF
>NA|NA|TRBV6-1|TRBJ1-5
TGTGCCAGCAGTGAAGGACGGTACCAGCCCCAGCATTTT
CASSEGRYQPQHF
>NA|NA|TRBV9|TRBJ1-4
TGTGCCAGCAGCGTTGCTGCAACTAATGAAAAACTGTTTTTT
CASSVAATNEKLFF
>NA|NA|TRBV5-1|TRBJ1-1
TGCGCCAGCAGCCCCCAGGAGTACACTGAAGCTTTCTTT
CASSPQEYTEAFF
>NA|NA|TRBV7-9|TRBJ2-6
TGTGCCGTCAGAAGCTCTGGGGCCAACGTCCTGACTTTC
CAVRSSGANVLTF
>NA|NA|TRBV10-2|TRBJ1-5
TGCGCCAGCAGTGAGCAGCTGGGGGGTCAGCCCCAGCATTTT
CASSEQLGGQPQHF
>NA|NA|TRBV5-8|TRBJ1-1
TGTGCCAGCAGCCCGTGGGGGTATATAGAGAACACTGAAGCTTTCTTT
CASSPWGYIENTEAFF
>NA|NA|TRBV7-9|TRBJ2-3
TGTGCCAGCAGCTTGACAGACAGCGATTCCACAGATACGCAGTATTTT
CASSLTDSDSTDTQYF
>NA|few|TRBV9|TRBJ1-2
TGTGCCAGCAGCGTAGATCAGATTAATGGCTACACCTTC
CASSVDQINGYTF
>NA|once|TRBV15|TRBJ1-3
TGTGCCACCAGAACAACAAGAAACACCATATATTTT
CATRTTRNTIYF
>NA|NA|TRBV7-8|TRBJ2-1
TGTGCCAGCAGCTTAGCCGGGGATGCGCAGTTCTTC
CASSLAGDAQFF
>TRBD2|NA|TRBV5-1|TRBJ2-5
TGCGCCAGCAGCTTGAATAGCGGGGGTTTTCAAGAGACCCAGTACTTC
CASSLNSGGFQETQYF
>NA|NA|TRBV11-2|TRBJ1-4
TGTGCCAGCACCCCTAACATTGATCGGAATGAAAAACTGTTTTTT
CASTPNIDRNEKLFF
>NA|NA|TRBV5-6|TRBJ2-1
TGTGCCAGCAGCTTGGTGCCGGTATCCCTCAATGAGCAGTTCTTC
CASSLVPVSLNEQFF
>TRBD1|NA|TRBV4-1|TRBJ2-1
TGCGCCAGCAGCCAAGATCAAGGCCGAGCGACAGGGAAGGGAAATGAGCAGTTCTTC
CASSQDQGRATGKGNEQFF
>NA|NA|TRBV2|TRBJ1-1
TGTGCCAGCAGAGGGCAGGTTTCCACTGAAGCTTTCTTT
CASRGQVSTEAFF
>TRBD1|few|TRBV28|TRBJ1-2
TGTGCCAGCAGGGACAGGGACTTTGGCTACACCTTC
CASRDRDFGYTF
>NA|medium-sized|TRBV21-1|TRBJ1-2
TGTGCCAGCAGCAAAGAGGGAGGGACCTTCGCCAATGGCTACACCTTC
CASSKEGGTFANGYTF
>TRBD2|NA|TRBV7-3|TRBJ2-1
TGTGCCAGCAGCCAGGGACTAGCGGACTACAATGAGCAGTTCTTC
CASSQGLADYNEQFF
>NA|NA|TRBV19|TRBJ2-2
TGTGCCAGTAGTTCCCAGATCCCAATCGGGGAGCTGTTTTTT
CASSSQIPIGELFF
>TRBD2|NA|TRBV15|TRBJ2-1
TGTGCCACCAGAAGCCCTAGCGGGAATGACAATGAGCAGTTCTTC
CATRSPSGNDNEQFF
>TRBD2|once|TRBV4-1|TRBJ2-2
TGCGCCAGCAGCCAAGAGGGCGGGGGGGTACCCTACGGGGAGCTGTTTTTT
CASSQEGGGVPYGELFF
>TRBD1|few|TRBV7-3|TRBJ2-1
TGTGCCAGCAGCCCGACAGGGGATGGGTACAATGAGCAGTTCTTC
CASSPTGDGYNEQFF
>NA|NA|TRBV27|TRBJ2-1
TGTGCCAGCAGTCCCACGACAGTCTCCTACAATGAGCAGTTCTTC
CASSPTTVSYNEQFF
>NA|NA|TRBV11-2|TRBJ2-7
TGTGCCAGCAGCTTAGGAGGGGGTCGCGAGCAGTACTTC
CASSLGGGREQYF
>NA|NA|TRBV9|TRBJ2-2
TGTGCCAGCAGCGTAGTGGGGTCAACCGGGGAGCTGTTTTTT
CASSVVGSTGELFF
>NA|NA|TRBV6-4|TRBJ1-5
TGTGCCAGCAGTCCCGATATGGGCCAGCCCCAGCATTTT
CASSPDMGQPQHF
>NA|NA|TRBV4-1|TRBJ2-5
TGCGCCAGCAGCCAAGTAGGACAGCCCCAAGAGACCCAGTACTTC
CASSQVGQPQETQYF
>TRBD1|NA|TRBV10-3|TRBJ1-3
TGTGCCATCAGGACAGGGGTAGGAAACACCATATATTTT
CAIRTGVGNTIYF
>NA|NA|TRBV11-3|TRBJ2-7
TGTGCCAGCAGCTTACCCCTTGGCGAGCAGTACTTC
CASSLPLGEQYF
>NA|NA|TRBV7-3|TRBJ1-2
TGTGCCAGCAGCTTAACGGGTCTGGGGACCGGCTACACCTTC
CASSLTGLGTGYTF
>NA|NA|TRBV18|TRBJ1-5
TGTGCCAGCTCACCTGCGGGGGCGAACCCCAATCAGCCCCAGCATTTT
CASSPAGANPNQPQHF
>TRBD2|NA|TRBV7-3|TRBJ2-1
TGTGCCAGCAGCTTAGGGACTAGCGAGCGCAATGAGCAGTTCTTC
CASSLGTSERNEQFF
>TRBD1|few|TRBV7-2|TRBJ1-5
TGTGCCAGCAGCCCCAGGACAGGGGCGTTCAATCAGCCCCAGCATTTT
CASSPRTGAFNQPQHF
>TRBD1|NA|TRBV25-1|TRBJ2-1
TGTGCCAGCAGTGATTTTGTGGGGACAGGGGATGAGCAGTTCTTC
CASSDFVGTGDEQFF
>TRBD1|once|TRBV15|TRBJ2-2
TGTGCCACCAGCAGAGTGGGACAGGGGGAGCTGTTTTTT
CATSRVGQGELFF
>NA|NA|TRBV4-2|TRBJ1-2
TGTGCCAGCAGCAGAAGTCCCCCAGGGAATGGCTACACCTTC
CASSRSPPGNGYTF
>NA|once|TRBV5-4|TRBJ2-1
TGTGCCAGCAGCCCTCCTAGGGGCAATGAGCAGTTCTTC
CASSPPRGNEQFF
>NA|NA|TRBV28|TRBJ2-3
TGTGCCAGCAGTTTCACAGATACGCAGTATTTT
CASSFTDTQYF
>TRBD1|NA|TRBV10-3|TRBJ1-1
TGTGCCATCAGTGATTTTGGAGGGGGCCTGAACACTGAAGCTTTCTTT
CAISDFGGGLNTEAFF
>NA|NA|TRBV14|TRBJ1-3
TGTGCCAGCAGCTTCGGGACGGTCCCTGGAAACACCATATATTTT
CASSFGTVPGNTIYF
>NA|NA|TRBV9|TRBJ1-4
TGTGCCAGCAGCGTAACTTCAGGGAGGGAAAAACTGTTTTTT
CASSVTSGREKLFF
>TRBD1|NA|TRBV19|TRBJ1-2
TGTGCCAGTAGTATTGGCTCCCCAGGGACAGGGGAGGGGTATGGCTACACCTTC
CASSIGSPGTGEGYGYTF
>TRBD2|NA|TRBV6-1|TRBJ2-5
TGTGCCAGCAGTGTGACTAGCGGGAGTGGGGAGACCCAGTACTTC
CASSVTSGSGETQYF
>NA|NA|TRBV30|TRBJ1-1
TGTGCCTGGAGTGTGGGGGGGCATAAGAACACTGAAGCTTTCTTT
CAWSVGGHKNTEAFF